This TCR beta chain was recovered during a study of a mutant IDH1 vaccine in newly diagnosed glioma. Across the study: Patients were started on vaccination 4-6 weeks after radiotherapy alone, or with temozolomide cycles. Patients were pretreated with radiotherapy, temozolomide, or both, mostly both.

TCRdb's copy holds only in-frame clones and misses some; the assay was immunoSEQ multiplex PCR. The data hold 53,000 or so clones, with around 80% observed a single time. The V and J ends lost 6 bases and 2 bases, in that order; junction bases with no gene match: 17. This CDR3 contains 18 residues. The germline V gene has CDR1 MGHDK and CDR2 SYGVNS. The time point here: week 5, during vaccination. In every dose of vaccine, 300 ug of mutant IDH1 20-mer peptide was given alongside topical imiquimod. Remarks on this clone: The target antigen is unknown.

This sample comprised PBMCs, obtained from a glioma patient whose treatment included an IDH1 peptide vaccine. The receptor comes from a man aged 45 to 65 with glioma. The gene calls are TRBV25-1 and TRBJ2-3; 7 positions agree with TRBD1. The CDR3 loop is CASSPNPGQRGLTDTQYF. CDR3 DNA sequence: TGTGCCAGCAGCCCCAACCCGGGACAGCGTGGTCTCACAGATACGCAGTATTTT.